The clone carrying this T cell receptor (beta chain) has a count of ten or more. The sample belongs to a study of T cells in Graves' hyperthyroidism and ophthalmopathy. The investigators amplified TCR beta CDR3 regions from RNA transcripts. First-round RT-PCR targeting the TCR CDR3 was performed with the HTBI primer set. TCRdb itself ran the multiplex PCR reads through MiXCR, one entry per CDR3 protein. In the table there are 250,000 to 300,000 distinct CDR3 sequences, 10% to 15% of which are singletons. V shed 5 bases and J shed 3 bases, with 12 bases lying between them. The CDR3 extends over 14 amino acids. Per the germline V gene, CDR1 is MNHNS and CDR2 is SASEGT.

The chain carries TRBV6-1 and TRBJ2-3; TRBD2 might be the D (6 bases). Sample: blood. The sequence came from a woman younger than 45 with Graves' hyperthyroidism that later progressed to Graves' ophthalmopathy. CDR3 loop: CASSTTSTTDTQYF. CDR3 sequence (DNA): TGTGCCAGCAGTACGACTAGTACGACAGATACGCAGTATTTT.